These T cell receptor beta chains were read from a single sample in a study of shared clonotypes between healthy human individuals. TCRdb's copy holds only in-frame clones and misses some; the assay was immunoSEQ multiplex PCR. The sample holds fewer than 850,000 clones, roughly 87% seen once. Material for sequencing was memory CD8+ T cells from PBMCs. The origin of the receptors is a man aged 18 to 30 in good health. Some clones in this sample may be carry-over from other donors' samples. CDR3s include the opening cysteine and the closing phenylalanine or tryptophan. The D gene is left open where the match is weak.

TRBJ2-3,TRBV9,.,CASSVVPNPTDTQYF
TRBJ2-3,TRBV9,TRBD1,CASSPSGTGGLTDTQYF
TRBJ2-7,TRBV7-9,.,CASSFGVTTYEQYF
TRBJ1-5,TRBV28,TRBD1,CASTIRTGANQPQHF
TRBJ2-4,TRBV6-5,.,CASSYSYGSIQYF
TRBJ2-7,TRBV7-8,TRBD2,CASSQAGAVGEQYF
TRBJ2-7,TRBV7-8,TRBD2,CASSLAPITSGYSYEQYF
TRBJ1-2,TRBV11-2,.,CASSLGGGVSYGYTF
TRBJ2-1,TRBV11-2,.,CASSSGGEKVNEQFF
TRBJ1-1,TRBV27,.,CASRRVGGTEAFF
TRBJ2-7,TRBV5-5,.,CASSLEGYEQYF
TRBJ2-7,TRBV5-4,TRBD2,CASSLGSGRSGEQYF
TRBJ1-3,TRBV9,.,CASSPQSGGNTIYF
TRBJ2-1,TRBV5-5,TRBD2,CASSFGLAGANEQFF
TRBJ2-3,TRBV28,.,CASSLEGLSTDTQYF
TRBJ2-7,TRBV2,.,CASRDPPEQYF
TRBJ2-7,TRBV28,TRBD2,CASSLLLAGGIGEQYF
TRBJ1-1,TRBV5-1,.,CASSSGWGNTEAFF
TRBJ1-1,TRBV7-9,.,CASSLQGEGNTEAFF
TRBJ2-7,TRBV7-9,.,CASSSVGSSYEQYF
TRBJ2-7,TRBV27,.,CASSLSYTYEQYF
TRBJ2-7,TRBV27,.,CASSGNAYEQYF
TRBJ2-7,TRBV10-2,.,CASTVSGFTPNEQYF
TRBJ2-7,TRBV5-5,TRBD1,CASSLGTGASYEQYF
TRBJ2-3,TRBV14,.,CASSQLRGDTQYF
TRBJ1-3,TRBV19,.,CASSLRTPPGNTIYF
TRBJ2-2,TRBV29-1,TRBD2,CSVGVAGRELFF
TRBJ2-7,TRBV11-2,.,CASSLEGGEQYF
TRBJ2-7,TRBV11-3,.,CASSSGDYEQYF
TRBJ2-1,TRBV6-5,.,CASSPGPYNEQFF
TRBJ2-2,TRBV7-9,.,CASSLGSRGPHGELFF
TRBJ1-1,TRBV11-1,.,CASSPGEGLNTEAFF
TRBJ2-7,TRBV6-5,.,CASRGGVYEQYF